The 22 T cell receptor beta chains below come from one sample, sequenced in a study of human T cells and chemical hapten exposure. Regarding time point: pre-sensitization, week 0. Treatment of the sample: therapeutic diphenylcyclopropenone sensitization with weekly scalp DPC. TCRdb redid the calling of the RACE reads with MiXCR, one entry per CDR3 protein. The table has 150,000 to 200,000 distinct CDR3 sequences, 25% to 35% seen once; the top ten hold 2.9%. This specimen consisted of whole blood, obtained in connection with sensitization to the hapten diphenylcyclopropenone (DPC). Every receptor here comes from a woman in her 30s with alopecia areata. Some clones in this sample may be carry-over from other donors' samples.

The chain is built from TRBV4-2 and TRBJ1-2, with unresolved D. V was cut by 0 bases and J by 1 base, with 12 bases left in between. The CDR3 spans 16 residues. Germline values: CDR1 LGHNA, CDR2 YNFKEQ. The CDR3 loop is CASSQDLGQLNYGYTF. CDR3 DNA: TGTGCCAGCAGCCAAGATCTCGGCCAGCTTAACTATGGCTACACCTTC.

This sequence joins TRBV4-1 and TRBJ1-2; 9 nucleotides align to TRBD1. The CDR3 is 16 residues long. CDR1 and CDR2 (germline): MGHRA, YSYEKL. V lost 1 base to trimming and J lost 4 bases; unmatched junction nucleotides: 7. This CDR3 reads CASSQVTGGGGYGYTF. CDR3 nucleotides: TGCGCCAGCAGCCAAGTTACAGGGGGCGGTGGCTATGGCTACACCTTC.

J is TRBJ1-1 and V is TRBV2; a weak D match, TRBD1 (5 bases). The V gene lost 7 bases and the J gene lost 4 bases, with 22 bases spanning the gap. The CDR3 covers 16 residues. Germline CDR1 is SNHLY and CDR2 is FYNNEI. This chain's CDR3 is CASTPARQGGGTEAFF. Here the CDR3 DNA reads TGTGCCAGCACCCCCGCTAGGCAGGGTGGGGGCACTGAAGCTTTCTTT. The full variable domain, completed using reference TRBV2 and TRBJ1-1, is EPEVTQTPSHQVTQMGQEVILRCVPISNHLYFYWYRQILGQKVEFLVSFYNNEISEKSEIFDDQFSVERPDGSNFTLKIRSTKLEDSAMYFCASTPARQGGGTEAFFGQGTRLTVV.

The rearrangement links TRBV29-1 to TRBJ2-7; 7 bases fit TRBD1. The V segment lost 3 bases and the J segment 4 bases; nucleotides outside the gene matches: 3. The CDR3 totals 12 residues. The germline gives CDR1 SQVTM, CDR2 ANQGSEA. The CDR3 bases are TGCAGCGTTGAGGAGACAGGGTACGAGCAGTACTTC. It yields the protein CSVEETGYEQYF.

The genes are TRBV4-2 and TRBJ2-2; D not resolved. CDR1 LGHNA and CDR2 YNFKEQ come from the germline V gene. Between the trimmed V and J ends, which lost 1 base and 4 bases, there was a span of 13 bases. This CDR3 region has 16 residues. The CDR3 DNA sequence: TGTGCCAGCAGCCAAGTGAAGGGTCCTAGCACCGGGGAGCTGTTTTTT. Translation: CASSQVKGPSTGELFF.

V is TRBV29-1 and J is TRBJ1-4, with a weak D call TRBD1 (5 bases). The germline CDR1 and CDR2 sequences are SQVTM and ANQGSEA. The V gene lost 6 bases and the J gene lost 4 bases, with 15 bases spanning the gap. This CDR3 comprises 14 residues. The CDR3 nucleotides read TGCAGCGTCAGGGCAGGGAACGGTAATGAAAAACTGTTTTTT. It codes for CSVRAGNGNEKLFF.

This chain links TRBV20-1 with TRBJ1-5; D is ambiguous. The V end was cut by 6 bases, the J end by 6 bases, with 18 bases between. Germline V lookup: CDR1 DFQATT, CDR2 SNEGSKA (reference sequence). The CDR3 covers 14 residues. CDR3 sequence (DNA): TGCAGTGCAATGGGCAGGTTCGTCGGTCAGCCCCAGCATTTT. Translating gives CSAMGRFVGQPQHF.

This clonotype has only a few counts. The rearrangement joins TRBV10-3 to TRBJ2-3; the D is unclear. Germline CDR1 reads ENHRY; CDR2 reads SYGVKD. Trimming left V 6 bases short and J 4 bases short, with 14 bases between. The CDR3 totals 14 residues. DNA for the CDR3: TGTGCCATCAGCAATCTAGTAATTTCAGATACGCAGTATTTT. Translating gives CAISNLVISDTQYF.

The V and J genes are TRBV2 and TRBJ2-7; TRBD1 agrees at 7 bases. Germline CDR1 SNHLY, CDR2 FYNNEI. Unmatched junction bases numbered 7, after V lost 5 bases and J lost 3 bases. This CDR3 is 14 amino acids long. The CDR3 region is CASSLGTASYEQYF. DNA of the CDR3: TGTGCCAGCAGTCTCGGGACAGCCAGCTACGAGCAGTACTTC.

This chain connects TRBV18 to TRBJ1-5; D may be TRBD1 (5 bases). CDR3 length equals 14 residues. V lost 2 bases to trimming and J lost 4 bases, with 9 bases between them. Germline loops: CDR1 KGHSH, CDR2 LQKENI. The CDR3 DNA sequence: TGTGCCAGCTCACCAGGGGCCAAAAATCAGCCCCAGCATTTT. It encodes CASSPGAKNQPQHF.

V gene TRBV28 combines with J gene TRBJ2-3; 11 positions agree with TRBD2. With 1 base clipped from V and 3 bases from J, the junction kept 6 bases outside the gene matches. CDR3 length equals 17 residues. Germline V gene lookup returns CDR1 MDHEN and CDR2 SYDVKM. CDR3 in amino acids: CASSLYGTSGGTDTQYF. CDR3 bases: TGTGCCAGCAGTTTATATGGCACTAGCGGGGGAACAGATACGCAGTATTTT.

The sample holds a few counts of this clonotype. The chain carries TRBV2 and TRBJ2-7; possibly TRBD1 for D (6 bases). V was pared by 8 bases and J by 1 base, with 12 bases between. Germline values: CDR1 SNHLY, CDR2 FYNNEI. This CDR3 comprises 13 residues. CDR3 amino acids: CASGQGPSYEQYF. The CDR3 nucleotides are TGTGCCAGCGGCCAGGGGCCATCCTACGAGCAGTACTTC.

V and J are TRBV7-6 and TRBJ2-2; D assignment may be TRBD1 or TRBD2 (5 bases each). V dropped 5 bases and J dropped 1 base, with 11 bases sitting between them. This CDR3 has 15 residues. Germline V gene data show CDR1 as SGHVS and CDR2 as FNYEAQ. The CDR3 DNA follows: TGTGCCAGCAGCCCGGGACCGCTGAACACCGGGGAGCTGTTTTTT. This encodes CASSPGPLNTGELFF.

This clonotype was picked up a small number of times. The chain recombines TRBV19 with TRBJ2-1; TRBD1 might be the D (5 bases). The germline V and J ends were trimmed by 2 bases and 4 bases, with 12 bases remaining between them. The CDR3 extends over 15 amino acids. CDR1 LNHDA and CDR2 SQIVND come from the germline V gene (reference sequence). This chain's CDR3 is CASSIWGGVYNEQFF. The CDR3 DNA follows: TGTGCCAGTAGTATATGGGGCGGCGTTTACAATGAGCAGTTCTTC.

This clonotype was counted between two and nine times. The chain combines TRBV29-1 with TRBJ2-3, with TRBD1 identical over 7 bases. CDR1 is SQVTM and CDR2 is ANQGSEA in the germline V gene. V lost 6 bases, J lost 1 base, and 13 bases stayed unmatched. The CDR3 covers 16 residues. CDR3 nucleotides: TGCAGCGTCGAGGGGGCGAGGGGCTTGGGCACAGATACGCAGTATTTT. Encoded protein: CSVEGARGLGTDTQYF.

V and J are TRBV4-2 and TRBJ2-5; D unresolved. There are 12 residues in the CDR3. Germline CDR1 LGHNA, CDR2 YNFKEQ. V dropped 0 bases and J dropped 7 bases, with 6 bases sitting between them. The DNA for the CDR3 is TGTGCCAGCAGCCAAGAACGAGGGACCCAGTACTTC. It codes for CASSQERGTQYF.

V and J are TRBV5-4 and TRBJ2-2; tentative D call: TRBD2 (5 bases). The CDR3 covers 15 residues. Trimming left V 0 bases short and J 4 bases short, with 10 bases between. CDR1 and CDR2 from the germline V gene are SGHNT and YYREEE (reference sequence). CDR3 loop: CASSLARRTTGELFF. CDR3 coding DNA: TGTGCCAGCAGCTTGGCCCGGAGGACCACCGGGGAGCTGTTTTTT.

This clonotype was found a few times. Here the CDR3 DNA reads TGCAGCGTTGAACCCTATTCGTTGGCAGATACGCAGTATTTT. Translated, it gives CSVEPYSLADTQYF. The rearrangement uses TRBV29-1 and TRBJ2-3; no firm D call. V lost 2 bases, J lost 4 bases, and 13 bases lay in between. Looked up from germline, CDR1 is SQVTM and CDR2 is ANQGSEA. CDR3 length: 14 amino acids.

The chain recombines TRBV2 with TRBJ1-3, with TRBD1 as a possible D gene (5 bases). This CDR3 comprises 15 residues. Trimming cost V 4 bases and J 0 bases, with 10 bases left between them. Germline loops: CDR1 SNHLY, CDR2 FYNNEI. CDR3 sequence reads: CASSVGTDSGNTIYF. The CDR3 DNA sequence: TGTGCCAGCAGTGTCGGGACGGACTCTGGAAACACCATATATTTT. Full variable domain (outside the CDR3, taken from reference TRBV2 and TRBJ1-3): EPEVTQTPSHQVTQMGQEVILRCVPISNHLYFYWYRQILGQKVEFLVSFYNNEISEKSEIFDDQFSVERPDGSNFTLKIRSTKLEDSAMYFCASSVGTDSGNTIYFGEGSWLTVV.

This clonotype appeared a few times. The V gene is TRBV5-5, the J gene TRBJ1-5; D ambiguous. This CDR3 region has 14 residues. Trimming cost V 4 bases and J 5 bases, with 13 bases left between them. Germline CDR1 reads SGHKS; CDR2 reads YYEKEE (reference sequence). CDR3 nucleotides: TGTGCCAGCAGCCCGATACATTTGGATCAGCCCCAGCATTTT. It is translated as CASSPIHLDQPQHF.

This clonotype was observed a handful of times. The chain combines TRBV29-1 with TRBJ1-1, with D tentatively TRBD1 (5 bases). The V end was cut by 5 bases, the J end by 0 bases, with 16 bases between. The CDR3 consists of 15 residues. CDR1 and CDR2 (germline): SQVTM, ANQGSEA. CDR3 sequence: CSVPDSEPMNTEAFF. CDR3 nucleotides: TGCAGCGTTCCTGACAGCGAACCAATGAACACTGAAGCTTTCTTT.

The V call is TRBV6-5, the J call TRBJ2-7, with unresolved D. CDR1 is MNHEY and CDR2 is SVGAGI in the germline V gene. V lost 5 bases to trimming and J lost 1 base, with 12 bases between them. The CDR3 length is 14 residues. CDR3 region: CASSLNGRSYEQYF. CDR3 nucleotide sequence: TGTGCCAGCAGTCTAAATGGACGTTCCTACGAGCAGTACTTC.